Included here is one T cell receptor (beta chain) sequence, with context. Its cognate antigen has yet to be identified. Base-call qualities are not available, and no considerably larger clone is one nucleotide away. These data come from a study (dated by TCRdb to 2013 to 2016). Describing the broader study: The study set out to test whether tumor-infiltrating Tregs in breast cancer get recruited from blood Tregs or are instead converted in situ from other CD4+ T cell subsets. Beyond this particular receptor, the publication reports: Rather than covering whole repertoires, validation in the larger cohort was restricted to a single TCR beta V-J rearrangement. The greatest overlap of tumor-infiltrating Treg TCR alpha and beta sequences was with tumor naive CD4+ T cells, followed next by blood naive CD4+ T cells. Tumor memory CD4+ T cell TCR gene usage clustered with blood and lymph node memory CD4+ cells and lymph node naive CD4+ cells.

Full-length TCR variable regions were amplified by 5' RACE PCR with constant-region reverse primers, followed by semi-nested PCR with Nested Universal Primer A. The ReliaPrep RNA Cell Miniprep System was used to extract total RNA, which was then reverse transcribed into 5'RACE-ready cDNA with the SMARTer RACE 5'/3' Kit. Full-length TCR alpha and beta libraries were barcoded with multiplex adaptors and sequenced on an Illumina MiSeq. The paper's processing steps were these. For each of nine subset-tissue groups, sequencing data from the five patients were combined, and the groups were compared by unsupervised clustering of TCR gene usage. The Morisita-Horn index was used to calculate repertoire similarity, with shared sequences weighted by how much each contributed to each repertoire. TCRdb reanalyzed the raw reads on its own, using fastp at Q25 for trimming and MiXCR for clone calling, and kept in-frame beta chains. Duplicate CDR3 protein sequences are folded into a single record with the most common DNA and genes. V and J calls and clone size were set by TCRdb, not the authors. Within this sample are approximately 40,000 distinct CDR3 sequences, with approximately 22% of them counted one time only. More than 4% of the sample is taken by the ten largest.

Cells that were CD4+CD25+CD127-/low were the ones isolated as Tregs. Tregs, naive and memory CD4+ T cells from tumor, blood and ipsilateral draining lymph nodes of about 5 breast cancer patients underwent full-length TCR alpha and beta sequencing. Ficoll density gradient centrifugation was used to isolate mononuclear cells from lymph nodes or from roughly 54 ml of peripheral blood. A purity exceeding 90% was confirmed by FACS for the sorted cell populations. Sequences were obtained from Tregs sorted from blood. The receptor was derived from a female donor with breast cancer.

This receptor has the CDR3 CSVGQGTLNTEAFF. The DNA sequence is given as TGCAGTGTGGGACAGGGGACCTTGAACACTGAAGCTTTCTTT. Recombination linked TRBV20-1 to TRBJ1-1; TRBD1 aligns with 10 central bases. The germline V gene (reference sequence) provides CDR1 DFQATT and CDR2 SNEGSKA. The junction shows trimming of 7 bases on V and 0 bases on J, and the gene matches do not reach 5 bases of it. Its CDR3 holds 14 amino acids, cysteine through phenylalanine. The retained sequence is limited to the CDR3, 42 bases, with the frame set at the first base.